A selection of T cell receptor beta chains follows, all from one sample in a study of blood T cells in healthy people across ages. TCRdb analysed the 5' RACE reads with MiXCR anew, one entry per CDR3 protein. Of more than 600,000 distinct CDR3 sequences listed, just under 25% are singletons. Separately, the same data were catalogued under a study of T cells of mothers and their children.

The source material was blood. The receptors stem from a boy between 10 and 17 years old in good health. Each CDR3 is given without its conserved first and last residue. D genes are given only for firm matches. The size field is filled for only some rows; it gives once, few, many or a size class.

J gene: TRBJ2-5
V gene: TRBV5-1
D gene: TRBD2
clone size: few
CDR3 protein: ASSPRGGTSGFQY

J gene: .
V gene: TRBV20-1
D gene: TRBD1
clone size: .
CDR3 protein: SAHGQGGTGNQPQY

J gene: TRBJ1-5
V gene: TRBV6-6
D gene: TRBD1
clone size: .
CDR3 protein: ASSYADRGGQPQH

J gene: TRBJ1-4
V gene: TRBV5-1
D gene: TRBD1
clone size: .
CDR3 protein: ASSSPPGQGDEKLF

J gene: TRBJ2-3
V gene: TRBV4-3
D gene: .
clone size: few
CDR3 protein: ASSQAVAGTSTDTQY

J gene: TRBJ2-7
V gene: TRBV4-2
D gene: TRBD2
clone size: .
CDR3 protein: ASSQEEGLAGGTTYEQY

J gene: TRBJ1-1
V gene: TRBV4-3
D gene: TRBD1
clone size: .
CDR3 protein: ASSQLQGTNTEAF

J gene: TRBJ2-5
V gene: TRBV14
D gene: .
clone size: .
CDR3 protein: ASSQNSDRETQY

J gene: TRBJ2-5
V gene: TRBV11-2
D gene: .
clone size: .
CDR3 protein: ASSPGGSPGQETQY

J gene: TRBJ1-4
V gene: TRBV7-6
D gene: TRBD1
clone size: few
CDR3 protein: ASSTAGTGLFATNEKLF

J gene: TRBJ2-5
V gene: TRBV14
D gene: TRBD1
clone size: .
CDR3 protein: ASSQDRDRGREETQY

J gene: TRBJ2-7
V gene: TRBV20-1
D gene: TRBD1
clone size: .
CDR3 protein: SAAGTGVTYEQY

J gene: TRBJ2-7
V gene: TRBV6-2/TRBV6-3
D gene: .
clone size: .
CDR3 protein: ASSYSTYADSTYEQY

J gene: .
V gene: TRBV5-1
D gene: TRBD2
clone size: .
CDR3 protein: ASSVTGGPYEQY

J gene: TRBJ2-1
V gene: TRBV24-1
D gene: TRBD2
clone size: .
CDR3 protein: ATSASGRSYNEQF

J gene: TRBJ2-6
V gene: TRBV14
D gene: .
clone size: few
CDR3 protein: ASSTEQGSGANVLT

J gene: TRBJ2-3
V gene: TRBV24-1
D gene: .
clone size: .
CDR3 protein: ATSDSRRPTQY

J gene: TRBJ1-1
V gene: TRBV3-1
D gene: .
clone size: .
CDR3 protein: ASSRQDVGEAF

J gene: TRBJ1-2
V gene: TRBV19
D gene: TRBD1
clone size: .
CDR3 protein: ASSMGQGGFDGYT

J gene: TRBJ2-2
V gene: TRBV6-5
D gene: .
clone size: .
CDR3 protein: ASSYRPSNTGELF

J gene: TRBJ2-2
V gene: TRBV7-2
D gene: .
clone size: few
CDR3 protein: ASSLSGVSGELF

J gene: TRBJ2-5
V gene: TRBV6-5
D gene: TRBD1
clone size: .
CDR3 protein: ASSQGQARTEQY

J gene: TRBJ2-3
V gene: TRBV7-8
D gene: TRBD2
clone size: .
CDR3 protein: ASSLFWSGGADTQY

J gene: TRBJ2-5
V gene: TRBV6-6
D gene: .
clone size: few
CDR3 protein: ASSREEGETQY

J gene: TRBJ1-1
V gene: TRBV12-3/TRBV12-4
D gene: .
clone size: few
CDR3 protein: ASSPAEGGTEAF

J gene: TRBJ2-5
V gene: TRBV28
D gene: .
clone size: .
CDR3 protein: ASSLPRREETQY

J gene: TRBJ1-2
V gene: TRBV29-1
D gene: .
clone size: .
CDR3 protein: GVGLEYGYT

J gene: TRBJ2-6
V gene: TRBV27
D gene: .
clone size: .
CDR3 protein: ASRESSWANVLT

J gene: TRBJ2-5
V gene: TRBV20-1
D gene: TRBD1
clone size: few
CDR3 protein: SARVDRVVQETQY

J gene: TRBJ2-2
V gene: TRBV7-2
D gene: .
clone size: few
CDR3 protein: ASTPLAGTGELF

J gene: TRBJ1-6
V gene: TRBV6-1
D gene: .
clone size: few
CDR3 protein: ASSLTPTGLGSPLH

J gene: TRBJ2-5
V gene: TRBV19
D gene: TRBD2
clone size: .
CDR3 protein: ASSPRLAGAIETQY

J gene: .
V gene: TRBV7-9
D gene: .
clone size: few
CDR3 protein: ASSLSASSYEQY

J gene: TRBJ2-5
V gene: TRBV13
D gene: .
clone size: .
CDR3 protein: ASSKRPSPSGETQY

J gene: TRBJ2-1
V gene: TRBV2
D gene: .
clone size: .
CDR3 protein: ASSAYRAPLSNEQF

J gene: TRBJ2-5
V gene: TRBV29-1
D gene: TRBD1
clone size: .
CDR3 protein: SVVFRGLQETQY

J gene: TRBJ2-3
V gene: TRBV5-1
D gene: TRBD1
clone size: .
CDR3 protein: ASTQGTGEGSFTDTQY

J gene: TRBJ2-3
V gene: TRBV29-1
D gene: TRBD2
clone size: few
CDR3 protein: SVAGTSGPTDTQY

J gene: TRBJ2-5
V gene: TRBV20-1
D gene: TRBD1
clone size: .
CDR3 protein: SGIRGTGQETQY

J gene: TRBJ2-5
V gene: TRBV5-1
D gene: TRBD1
clone size: few
CDR3 protein: ASSQEVGQEQEIQY

J gene: TRBJ1-5
V gene: TRBV12-3/TRBV12-4
D gene: .
clone size: .
CDR3 protein: ASSLGVWGNQPQH

J gene: TRBJ2-7
V gene: TRBV6-5
D gene: .
clone size: many
CDR3 protein: ASTQGNEQY

J gene: TRBJ2-5
V gene: TRBV12-3/TRBV12-4
D gene: .
clone size: .
CDR3 protein: ASSFEGLYQETQY

J gene: TRBJ2-1
V gene: TRBV20-1
D gene: .
clone size: few
CDR3 protein: SAGGLRSYNEQF

J gene: TRBJ2-7
V gene: TRBV27
D gene: TRBD2
clone size: .
CDR3 protein: ASSSRLAGTYEQY

J gene: .
V gene: TRBV6-2/TRBV6-3
D gene: .
clone size: many
CDR3 protein: ASRDSYNEQF

J gene: TRBJ2-4
V gene: TRBV6-1
D gene: TRBD1
clone size: few
CDR3 protein: ASSTGSLQGAAKNIQY

J gene: TRBJ2-7
V gene: TRBV9
D gene: .
clone size: .
CDR3 protein: ASSEGGQATYEQY

J gene: TRBJ1-4
V gene: TRBV6-5
D gene: .
clone size: .
CDR3 protein: ASSYSVGLNEKLF